This TCR beta chain was profiled in a study of beta chain features in type 1 diabetes. Findings and limits, study-wide: The VDJ junctions of type 1 diabetes patients carried fewer insertions and more deletions. Overrepresentation of cells with high TCR expression could result from cDNA sequencing.

Sequenced material consisted of expressed TCRB transcripts (all of the isolated RNA was reverse transcribed). Produced via immunoSEQ multiplex PCR; TCRdb's table is partial and in-frame only. The sample lists 350,000 to 450,000 clones, roughly 13% occurring once. CDR1 is SNHLY, CDR2 FYNNEI, per germline. This CDR3 contains 13 residues. V dropped 8 bases and J dropped 5 bases, with 15 bases sitting between them. Naive, central memory, regulatory and stem cell-like memory cells within the CD4+ compartment were sorted using CD45RO/CCR7/CD25/CD127/CD95/CD27. Notes on this clone: Its antigen is as yet unknown.

What was sequenced was naive CD4+ T cells from blood. The receptor comes from a man aged 25-40 years in good health. The rearrangement links TRBV2 to TRBJ2-5; weak D call: TRBD2 (7 bases). The CDR3 DNA reads TGTGCCAGCCCCCTCGGGGGGCGGGAGACCCAGTACTTC. Translation: CASPLGGRETQYF. The full variable domain, with the rest looked up from reference TRBV2 and TRBJ2-5, is EPEVTQTPSHQVTQMGQEVILRCVPISNHLYFYWYRQILGQKVEFLVSFYNNEISEKSEIFDDQFSVERPDGSNFTLKIRSTKLEDSAMYFCASPLGGRETQYFGPGTRLLVL.